The rows below give T cell receptor beta chains drawn from one sample of a study of identifying expanded T cells in peripheral blood. Assay used: immunoSEQ multiplex PCR; TCRdb lists only in-frame clones, some missing. Of 75,000 to 90,000 clones in the sample, 70% to 90% were seen once. Sequenced material: blood. These receptors all stem from a person aged 18 to 70 in good health. CDR3s include the opening cysteine and the closing phenylalanine or tryptophan. The D gene is left open where the match is weak. Where a row states a size, it is once, few, many or the class of an expanded clone; other rows omit it.

>TRBV9|.|TRBD1|TRBJ1-6
CASSGQGYNSPLHF
TGTGCCAGCAGCGGACAGGGTTATAATTCACCCCTCCACTTT
>TRBV4-2|once|.|TRBJ2-1
CASSQGTPSGGEQFF
TGTGCCAGCAGCCAAGGAACCCCATCGGGTGGTGAGCAGTTCTTC
>TRBV6-5|.|TRBD2|TRBJ2-3
CASSYGGLAVDTQYF
TGTGCCAGCAGTTACGGGGGACTAGCAGTCGATACGCAGTATTTT
>TRBV25-1|.|.|TRBJ1-2
CASSGQNLYGYTF
TGTGCCAGCAGCGGCCAGAACTTATATGGCTACACCTTC
>TRBV4-3|.|TRBD2|TRBJ2-7
CASSQVGGSNEQYF
TGCGCCAGCAGCCAAGTCGGGGGGTCCAACGAGCAGTACTTC
>TRBV4-2|.|.|TRBJ1-3
CASSKGVGGNTIYF
TGTGCCAGCAGCAAAGGGGTGGGTGGAAACACCATATATTTT
>TRBV30|few|.|TRBJ2-5
CAWSVYFGQLQETQYF
TGTGCCTGGAGTGTATATTTCGGACAGTTACAAGAGACCCAGTACTTC
>TRBV9|few|TRBD2|TRBJ2-3
CASSVGLAHTDTQYF
TGTGCCAGCAGCGTAGGACTAGCGCACACAGATACGCAGTATTTT
>TRBV5-6|medium-sized|.|TRBJ1-1
CASSLRGTEAFF
TGTGCCAGCAGCTTGCGGGGGACTGAAGCTTTCTTT
>TRBV7-9|.|.|TRBJ1-2
CASSRGGPDPGYTF
TGTGCCAGCAGCCGGGGGGGACCAGACCCAGGCTACACCTTC
>TRBV10-3|.|.|TRBJ1-1
CAISELQGNTEAFF
TGTGCCATCAGTGAGTTACAGGGGAACACTGAAGCTTTCTTT
>TRBV7-8|.|.|TRBJ1-5
CASGGSNQPQHF
TGTGCCTCGGGGGGGAGCAATCAGCCCCAGCATTTT
>TRBV6-1|.|.|TRBJ2-7
CASTLTPANEQYF
TGTGCCAGCACTTTAACCCCAGCTAACGAGCAGTACTTC
>TRBV9|.|.|TRBJ2-1
CASSLEGGLLGNEQFF
TGTGCCAGCAGCCTGGAGGGGGGCCTCCTCGGAAATGAGCAGTTCTTC
>TRBV7-9|.|.|TRBJ1-1
CASSLQGPGTEAFF
TGTGCCAGCAGCTTACAGGGGCCTGGCACTGAAGCTTTCTTT
>TRBV9|.|.|TRBJ1-2
CASSVEAAGMRYGYTF
TGTGCCAGCAGCGTAGAGGCTGCAGGCATGCGTTATGGCTACACCTTC
>TRBV7-3|.|.|TRBJ1-1
CASSSNGGPNEAFF
TGTGCCAGCAGCTCCAATGGGGGGCCGAATGAAGCTTTCTTT
>TRBV28|.|.|TRBJ2-1
CASSLGSYNEQFF
TGTGCCAGCAGTCTGGGCTCCTACAATGAGCAGTTCTTC
>TRBV6-1|.|TRBD1|TRBJ1-6
CASKGTDNNSPLHF
TGTGCCAGCAAAGGGACAGATAATAATTCACCCCTCCACTTT
>TRBV7-9|.|TRBD2|TRBJ2-1
CASSLSSGRAYEQFF
TGTGCCAGCAGCTTGTCTAGCGGGAGGGCCTATGAGCAGTTCTTC
>TRBV30|.|.|TRBJ2-7
CAWNRYYPGEQYF
TGTGCCTGGAACAGGTACTACCCTGGGGAGCAGTACTTC
>TRBV19|.|.|TRBJ1-2
CASSRAPGQGHYGYTF
TGTGCCAGTAGTAGGGCACCCGGTCAAGGGCACTATGGCTACACCTTC
>TRBV10-3|.|TRBD2|TRBJ2-7
CAISESWGRGTSGGPSSYEQYF
TGTGCCATCAGTGAGTCTTGGGGGCGAGGGACTAGCGGGGGGCCGAGCTCCTACGAGCAGTACTTC
>TRBV5-6|.|.|TRBJ2-3
CASSGSTSTDTQYF
TGTGCCAGCAGCGGATCAACTAGCACAGATACGCAGTATTTT
>TRBV11-3|once|TRBD2|TRBJ2-3
CASSLGIAGASTDTQYF
TGTGCCAGCAGCCTGGGAATAGCGGGAGCTAGCACAGATACGCAGTATTTT
>TRBV10-3|.|TRBD1|TRBJ2-5
CATGQQETQYF
TGTGCCACGGGACAGCAAGAGACCCAGTACTTC
>TRBV30|.|TRBD2|TRBJ2-7
CAWSGPNPGLKSYEQYF
TGTGCCTGGAGTGGCCCCAACCCGGGACTAAAGTCATACGAGCAGTACTTC
>TRBV6-1|.|TRBD2|TRBJ2-5
CASSESLQRGGRAETQYF
TGTGCCAGCAGTGAAAGCCTTCAGCGGGGGGGCCGGGCGGAGACCCAGTACTTC
>TRBV10-3|.|.|TRBJ1-1
CAISPASSNTEAFF
TGTGCCATCAGCCCCGCTAGCTCGAACACTGAAGCTTTCTTT
>TRBV6-5|.|.|TRBJ1-2
CASGWVGYGYTF
TGTGCCAGCGGGTGGGTCGGCTATGGCTACACCTTC
>TRBV11-3|.|TRBD1|TRBJ1-3
CASSRTGPSGNTIYF
TGTGCCAGCAGCCGGACAGGCCCTTCTGGAAACACCATATATTTT
>TRBV5-6|.|.|TRBJ1-2
CASSLGAEPSYTF
TGTGCCAGCAGCTTGGGTGCAGAGCCCAGTTACACCTTC
>TRBV5-1|.|.|TRBJ2-3
CASSVQGDTQYF
TGCGCCAGCAGCGTTCAGGGGGATACGCAGTATTTT
>TRBV19|once|TRBD1|TRBJ2-7
CASSDRDEQYF
TGTGCCAGTAGCGACAGGGACGAGCAGTACTTC
>TRBV7-8|.|.|TRBJ1-1
CASSSAGLTEAFF
TGTGCCAGCAGCTCTGCAGGTTTAACTGAAGCTTTCTTT
>TRBV5-3|.|TRBD1|TRBJ1-1
CARSWGRGQGLLAFF
TGTGCCAGAAGCTGGGGAAGAGGACAGGGGCTTCTGGCTTTCTTT
>TRBV30|.|TRBD1|TRBJ1-2
CAWSFPQGALTLYGYTF
TGTGCCTGGAGTTTCCCACAGGGGGCGCTTACCCTCTATGGCTACACCTTC
>TRBV18|.|.|TRBJ2-2
CASSPQGSGNTGELFF
TGTGCCAGCTCACCACAGGGGAGTGGGAACACCGGGGAGCTGTTTTTT
>TRBV7-8|.|.|TRBJ2-3
CASSPLGGDTQYF
TGTGCCAGCAGCCCCCTAGGGGGGGATACGCAGTATTTT
>TRBV6-5|.|TRBD1|TRBJ1-1
CASRTGWRTEAFF
TGTGCCAGCAGGACAGGGTGGCGCACTGAAGCTTTCTTT
>TRBV7-6|.|.|TRBJ1-2
CASRPGTF
TGTGCCAGCAGACCCGGGACCTTC
>TRBV4-1|.|TRBD2|TRBJ2-3
CASSRLAGGSTDTQYF
TGCGCCAGCAGCCGTCTAGCGGGAGGGAGCACAGATACGCAGTATTTT
>TRBV6-6|.|.|TRBJ2-7
CASSYAGGSSYEQYF
TGTGCCAGCAGTTACGCTGGGGGGAGCTCCTACGAGCAGTACTTC
>TRBV9|.|TRBD1|TRBJ1-1
CASSIEGQGRTEAFF
TGTGCCAGCAGCATAGAGGGACAGGGTAGGACTGAAGCTTTCTTT
>TRBV5-6|.|.|TRBJ2-1
CASSRVANEQFF
TGTGCCAGCAGCCGAGTAGCGAATGAGCAGTTCTTC
>TRBV4-1|.|.|TRBJ1-4
CASTHQGLGLNEKLFF
TGCGCCAGCACCCATCAGGGGCTGGGACTTAATGAAAAACTGTTTTTT
>TRBV9|few|.|TRBJ1-1
CASSVDRAHGAFF
TGTGCCAGCAGCGTAGACAGGGCCCACGGAGCTTTCTTT
>TRBV30|.|TRBD1|TRBJ1-2
CAWRTGTGPICTF
TGTGCCTGGCGAACCGGGACAGGGCCTATTTGCACCTTC
>TRBV11-2|.|.|TRBJ1-2
CASRGLGRNNYGYTF
TGTGCCAGCCGGGGGCTCGGGCGTAATAACTATGGCTACACCTTC
>TRBV19|.|.|TRBJ1-5
CASSLGSYSNQPQHF
TGTGCCAGTAGTTTGGGGTCCTATAGCAATCAGCCCCAGCATTTT
>TRBV4-3|.|.|TRBJ1-2
CASSQDPQAGGRYGYTF
TGCGCCAGCAGCCAAGACCCCCAAGCCGGAGGGAGGTATGGCTACACCTTC
>TRBV29-1|.|.|TRBJ2-1
CSVVWDGSFDSYNEQFF
TGCAGCGTTGTGTGGGACGGATCCTTCGATTCCTACAATGAGCAGTTCTTC
>TRBV19|.|TRBD1|TRBJ1-1
CASSLPGQGFTEAFF
TGTGCCAGTAGTTTACCGGGACAGGGGTTTACTGAAGCTTTCTTT
>TRBV2|.|.|TRBJ2-5
CASSRTQGAQETQYF
TGTGCCAGCTCGAGGACCCAAGGGGCCCAAGAGACCCAGTACTTC
>TRBV30|.|.|TRBJ1-6
CAWSVQEDSPLHF
TGTGCCTGGAGTGTACAGGAGGATTCACCCCTCCACTTT
>TRBV27|.|TRBD1|TRBJ1-2
CASRTGAGGYTF
TGTGCCAGTAGGACAGGGGCGGGAGGCTACACCTTC
>TRBV6-5|.|.|TRBJ1-5
CASSSTGTPNQPQHF
TGTGCCAGCAGTTCGACCGGGACTCCCAATCAGCCCCAGCATTTT
>TRBV14|.|.|TRBJ2-7
CASSPDYSEQYF
TGTGCCAGCAGTCCGGACTATTCCGAGCAGTACTTC
>TRBV19|.|.|TRBJ1-2
CASRRVTPRTNYGYTF
TGTGCCAGTAGAAGGGTGACACCCAGAACCAACTATGGCTACACCTTC